The clone carrying this T cell receptor (beta chain) showed up many times. Its antigen is currently unknown. The read is 3 residues too short to cover the CDR3 end, so that end is filled in from the germline J gene. This sample is drawn from a study of T cell clonality in common variable immunodeficiency. Trimming took off 0 bases at V and 4 bases at J, with 13 bases between the two ends. CDR1 KGHSH and CDR2 LQKENI come from the germline V gene. The CDR3 is 16 amino acids. Sequenced by immunoSEQ multiplex PCR; TCRdb stores in-frame clones only, minus some. The table lists 30,000 to 45,000 clones, with no singletons. Whole-study results and caveats: Fewer deletions and N-nucleotide insertions were reportedly seen in common variable immunodeficiency TCR beta sequences. TCRbeta clonality was increased in CVID versus healthy controls. CVID subjects shared fewer TCRbeta clones than healthy controls did. Patient heterogeneity in the CVID cohort limited correlations between repertoire features and clinical complications.

The sequence was collected from a person aged 18-70 years in good health. Sequencing used peripheral blood mononuclear cells. The rearrangement links TRBV18 to TRBJ2-1, with D perhaps TRBD2 (6 bases). CDR3 sequence: CASSPPGGLVYNEQFF. CDR3 DNA (partial): TGTGCCAGCTCACCACCGGGGGGACTGGTTTACAATGAG.